The source of this T cell receptor (beta chain) is a study of T cells after posttransplantation cyclophosphamide. Clones were sequenced by immunoSEQ multiplex PCR, and TCRdb holds only the in-frame ones, with some missing. The table lists approximately 41,000 clones, with no singletons. The CDR3 length is 15 residues. Germline V lookup: CDR1 MNHEY, CDR2 SMNVEV (reference sequence). Trimming at V came to 6 bases and at J to 7 bases, leaving 9 bases not matched to a gene. The sample holds many counts of this clone. The clonotype originates from a middle-aged man in good health, CMV-negative, and a related stem cell transplant donor. The specimen was PBMCs. The chain recombines TRBV27 with TRBJ1-4; TRBD1 aligns across 9 bases. CDR3 coding DNA: TGTGCCAGCAGCGGGGACAGGGAGGGACCTGAAAAACTGTTTTTT. It specifies CASSGDREGPEKLFF.